This T cell receptor (beta chain) was recorded in a study of T cell repertoires in cytomegalovirus infection. This clonotype was seen a handful of times. With 7 bases removed from V and 1 base from J, the gap between germline ends came to 5 bases. The CDR3 spans 13 residues. Germline V lookup: CDR1 MGHDK, CDR2 SYGVNS. One entry per CDR3 protein results from TCRdb running MiXCR on the reads. The sample carries about 180,000 distinct CDR3 sequences, around 14% recorded once. The TCR sequence derives from a human donor in good health (CMV status not recorded). Some clones in this sample may be carry-over from other donors' samples. The sequenced sample consisted of PBMCs. V is TRBV25-1 and J is TRBJ2-6; no definite D call. This CDR3 is CASKGSGANVLTF. CDR3 bases: TGTGCCAGCAAGGGATCTGGGGCCAACGTCCTGACTTTC.